This T cell receptor (beta chain) is from a study of blood T cell repertoires in COVID-19. The assay was immunoSEQ multiplex PCR, and TCRdb's table has in-frame clones only and misses some. The top ten clones hold 4.5% to 7% of a sample with about 200,000 clones, over 70% of them seen once. Sequenced material: peripheral blood. The TCR originated in a woman between 65 and 79 years old with acute or convalescent COVID-19.

CDR3 amino acids: CASRRITGDNSPLHF. CDR3 coding DNA: TGCGCCAGCAGGCGAATAACAGGAGATAATTCACCCCTCCACTTT. The V call is TRBV5-1, the J call TRBJ1-6; TRBD1 is a possible D gene (5 bases). Germline V gene data show CDR1 as SGHRS and CDR2 as YFSETQ. The V end was cut by 5 bases, the J end by 5 bases, with 14 bases between. The CDR3 runs 15 residues.